A selection of T cell receptor beta chains follows, all from one sample in a study of read filtering for tumor transcriptome and immune sequencing. Using its own MiXCR run on the reads, TCRdb lists one record per CDR3 protein. The sample consists of around 23,000 distinct CDR3 sequences, around a fifth of them appearing once. Material for sequencing was a population of CD138-negative cells sorted from bone marrow. The receptors derive from a donor at least 40 years old with multiple myeloma. CDR3s include the opening cysteine and the closing phenylalanine or tryptophan. D genes are given only for firm matches. Part of the rows lack a size; the others show once, few, many or a class for expanded clones.

cdr3_aa: CASSLLGDTTNYGYTF
cdr3_nt: TGTGCCAGCAGCTTATTGGGGGACACTACTAACTATGGCTACACCTTC
clone_size: many
j_call: TRBJ1-2
d_call: -
v_call: TRBV7-8

cdr3_aa: CSANWGLDTGELFF
cdr3_nt: TGCAGCGCCAATTGGGGGCTGGACACCGGGGAGCTGTTTTTT
clone_size: many
j_call: TRBJ2-2
d_call: -
v_call: TRBV29-1

cdr3_aa: CSARGITGNGANVLTF
cdr3_nt: TGCAGTGCTAGAGGGATCACAGGGAATGGGGCCAACGTCCTGACTTTC
clone_size: few
j_call: TRBJ2-6
d_call: -
v_call: TRBV20-1

cdr3_aa: CASSFQGARETQYF
cdr3_nt: TGCGCCAGCAGCTTCCAGGGGGCGCGGGAGACCCAGTACTTC
clone_size: many
j_call: TRBJ2-5
d_call: TRBD1
v_call: TRBV5-1

cdr3_aa: CASRPPPGTGSNEQYF
cdr3_nt: TGTGCCAGCAGGCCTCCCCCCGGGACAGGGTCCAACGAGCAGTACTTC
clone_size: many
j_call: TRBJ2-7
d_call: TRBD1
v_call: TRBV2

cdr3_aa: CASRGQGRRNTGELFF
cdr3_nt: TGTGCCAGCAGAGGACAGGGGCGAAGAAACACCGGGGAGCTGTTTTTT
clone_size: many
j_call: TRBJ2-2
d_call: TRBD1
v_call: TRBV3-1

cdr3_aa: CASSESRSIGEPQHF
cdr3_nt: TGTGCCAGCAGTGAAAGCAGGAGCATTGGGGAGCCCCAGCATTTT
clone_size: -
j_call: TRBJ1-5
d_call: -
v_call: TRBV2

cdr3_aa: CASSSFTGTGDEQYF
cdr3_nt: TGTGCCAGCAGCTCGTTCACCGGGACAGGGGACGAGCAGTACTTC
clone_size: -
j_call: TRBJ2-7
d_call: TRBD1
v_call: TRBV7-8

cdr3_aa: CASSEELAGGEKGTQYF
cdr3_nt: TGTGCCAGCAGTGAGGAACTAGCGGGAGGTGAAAAAGGGACCCAGTACTTC
clone_size: -
j_call: TRBJ2-5
d_call: TRBD2
v_call: TRBV6-1

cdr3_aa: CASSQDGSTYNEQFF
cdr3_nt: TGTGCCAGCAGCCAAGATGGCAGCACCTACAATGAGCAGTTCTTC
clone_size: -
j_call: TRBJ2-1
d_call: -
v_call: TRBV14

cdr3_aa: CASSFRRTVDQPQHF
cdr3_nt: TGTGCCAGTAGTTTTCGTAGGACGGTTGATCAGCCCCAGCATTTT
clone_size: -
j_call: TRBJ1-5
d_call: -
v_call: TRBV19

cdr3_aa: CASSPSEGGGYTF
cdr3_nt: TGCGCCAGCAGCCCCTCGGAAGGGGGAGGCTACACCTTC
clone_size: few
j_call: TRBJ1-2
d_call: -
v_call: TRBV5-1

cdr3_aa: CASSRTGNYGYTF
cdr3_nt: TGTGCCAGCAGCCGGACAGGGAACTATGGCTACACCTTC
clone_size: -
j_call: TRBJ1-2
d_call: TRBD1
v_call: TRBV2

cdr3_aa: CASSVTGANTEAFF
cdr3_nt: TGTGCCAGCAGCGTAACGGGGGCGAACACTGAAGCTTTCTTT
clone_size: few
j_call: TRBJ1-1
d_call: -
v_call: TRBV7-9

cdr3_aa: CASSFRSTGANVLTF
cdr3_nt: TGTGCCAGCAGTTTTAGGTCCACTGGGGCCAACGTCCTGACTTTC
clone_size: few
j_call: TRBJ2-6
d_call: -
v_call: TRBV28

cdr3_aa: CASSLGGQPQHF
cdr3_nt: TGTGCCAGCAGTTTGGGAGGCCAGCCCCAGCATTTT
clone_size: many
j_call: TRBJ1-5
d_call: -
v_call: TRBV12-3/TRBV12-4

cdr3_aa: CASSLAARRDVYEQYF
cdr3_nt: TGTGCCAGCAGCTTGGCCGCCCGTCGGGACGTCTACGAGCAGTACTTC
clone_size: -
j_call: TRBJ2-7
d_call: -
v_call: TRBV5-6

cdr3_aa: CSANIGTHTQYF
cdr3_nt: TGCAGTGCTAACATCGGGACGCATACGCAGTATTTT
clone_size: few
j_call: TRBJ2-3
d_call: -
v_call: TRBV20-1

cdr3_aa: CATSGQWGQPQHF
cdr3_nt: TGTGCCACCTCGGGACAGTGGGGCCAGCCCCAGCATTTT
clone_size: -
j_call: TRBJ1-5
d_call: TRBD1
v_call: TRBV27

cdr3_aa: CASSFQRKLFF
cdr3_nt: TGTGCCAGCAGTTTCCAGCGAAAACTGTTTTTT
clone_size: large
j_call: TRBJ1-4
d_call: -
v_call: TRBV12-3/TRBV12-4

cdr3_aa: CASSDTYSSGANVLTF
cdr3_nt: TGTGCCAGCAGTGACACCTACAGCTCCGGGGCCAACGTCCTGACTTTC
clone_size: medium-sized
j_call: TRBJ2-6
d_call: -
v_call: TRBV6-4

cdr3_aa: CASSPGQFNTEAFF
cdr3_nt: TGCGCCAGCAGCCCTGGACAGTTTAACACTGAAGCTTTCTTT
clone_size: many
j_call: TRBJ1-1
d_call: -
v_call: TRBV5-1

cdr3_aa: CSVEDGNNQQPQHF
cdr3_nt: TGCAGCGTTGAAGATGGGAACAACCAGCAGCCCCAGCATTTT
clone_size: -
j_call: TRBJ1-5
d_call: -
v_call: TRBV29-1

cdr3_aa: CASSYSGGTEAFF
cdr3_nt: TGTGCCAGCAGTTACTCTGGGGGTACTGAAGCTTTCTTT
clone_size: few
j_call: TRBJ1-1
d_call: -
v_call: TRBV6-1

cdr3_aa: CSVDGDPGGDGETQYF
cdr3_nt: TGCAGCGTTGATGGGGACCCTGGAGGGGACGGAGAGACCCAGTACTTC
clone_size: many
j_call: TRBJ2-5
d_call: -
v_call: TRBV29-1

cdr3_aa: CSARRGDQPQHF
cdr3_nt: TGCAGTGCTAGACGGGGGGATCAGCCCCAGCATTTT
clone_size: many
j_call: TRBJ1-5
d_call: -
v_call: TRBV20-1

cdr3_aa: CSARRDSSSYEQYF
cdr3_nt: TGCAGTGCTAGAAGGGACAGCAGCTCCTACGAGCAGTACTTC
clone_size: many
j_call: TRBJ2-7
d_call: TRBD1
v_call: TRBV20-1

cdr3_aa: CASSPTGNTEAFF
cdr3_nt: TGCGCCAGCAGCCCGACAGGGAACACTGAAGCTTTCTTT
clone_size: many
j_call: TRBJ1-1
d_call: -
v_call: TRBV5-1

cdr3_aa: CSVGAISGTSTDTQYF
cdr3_nt: TGCAGCGTCGGGGCGATTAGCGGAACTAGCACAGATACGCAGTATTTT
clone_size: many
j_call: TRBJ2-3
d_call: -
v_call: TRBV29-1

cdr3_aa: CASSPGVMNTEAFF
cdr3_nt: TGTGCCAGCTCCCCGGGCGTTATGAACACTGAAGCTTTCTTT
clone_size: many
j_call: TRBJ1-1
d_call: -
v_call: TRBV18

cdr3_aa: CASSPREGLADNEQFF
cdr3_nt: TGCGCCAGCAGCCCCAGGGAGGGACTAGCCGACAATGAGCAGTTCTTC
clone_size: many
j_call: TRBJ2-1
d_call: TRBD2
v_call: TRBV4-1

cdr3_aa: CASSYQGLATDTQYF
cdr3_nt: TGTGCCAGCAGTTACCAAGGACTAGCGACCGATACGCAGTATTTT
clone_size: -
j_call: TRBJ2-3
d_call: TRBD2
v_call: TRBV6-5

cdr3_aa: CASSQGLSSYNEQFF
cdr3_nt: TGCGCCAGCAGCCAAGGGCTGAGCTCCTACAATGAGCAGTTCTTC
clone_size: many
j_call: TRBJ2-1
d_call: -
v_call: TRBV4-1

cdr3_aa: CASNRDRKETQYF
cdr3_nt: TGTGCCAGTAATAGAGACAGAAAAGAGACCCAGTACTTC
clone_size: many
j_call: TRBJ2-5
d_call: -
v_call: TRBV6-6

cdr3_aa: CASSLGLAATYNEQFF
cdr3_nt: TGTGCCAGCAGCCTCGGACTAGCGGCTACCTACAATGAGCAGTTCTTC
clone_size: many
j_call: TRBJ2-1
d_call: TRBD2
v_call: TRBV7-9

cdr3_aa: CASSEWTSGNIQYF
cdr3_nt: TGTGCCAGCAGTGAATGGACTAGCGGAAACATTCAGTACTTC
clone_size: many
j_call: TRBJ2-4
d_call: TRBD2
v_call: TRBV6-1

cdr3_aa: CASSPPRGGRETQYF
cdr3_nt: TGTGCCAGTAGTCCCCCTCGGGGGGGGAGAGAGACCCAGTACTTC
clone_size: -
j_call: TRBJ2-5
d_call: TRBD2
v_call: TRBV19

cdr3_aa: CASSPGDSADGYTF
cdr3_nt: TGTGCCAGCAGCCCGGGGGACTCCGCGGATGGCTACACCTTC
clone_size: few
j_call: TRBJ1-2
d_call: -
v_call: TRBV7-9

cdr3_aa: CASSLGQGTEAFF
cdr3_nt: TGTGCCAGCAGCTTAGGTCAGGGCACTGAAGCTTTCTTT
clone_size: -
j_call: TRBJ1-1
d_call: -
v_call: TRBV11-2

cdr3_aa: CASSEGQNLNYGYTF
cdr3_nt: TGCGCCAGCAGCGAGGGACAGAATCTTAACTATGGCTACACCTTC
clone_size: many
j_call: TRBJ1-2
d_call: TRBD1
v_call: TRBV5-1

cdr3_aa: CASRRGLTNEKLFF
cdr3_nt: TGCGCCAGTAGAAGGGGGCTTACTAATGAAAAACTGTTTTTT
clone_size: many
j_call: TRBJ1-4
d_call: TRBD1
v_call: TRBV5-1

cdr3_aa: CSASDQGLAGRAEQFF
cdr3_nt: TGCAGTGCTAGTGATCAGGGACTAGCGGGGAGGGCTGAGCAGTTCTTC
clone_size: many
j_call: TRBJ2-1
d_call: TRBD2
v_call: TRBV20-1

cdr3_aa: CASSLQGDTQYF
cdr3_nt: TGTGCCAGCAGCTTACAGGGTGATACGCAGTATTTT
clone_size: -
j_call: TRBJ2-3
d_call: -
v_call: TRBV7-2

cdr3_aa: CASSWTEGTNEKLFF
cdr3_nt: TGTGCCAGCAGTTGGACCGAGGGTACTAATGAAAAACTGTTTTTT
clone_size: many
j_call: TRBJ1-4
d_call: -
v_call: TRBV28

cdr3_aa: CASSNIAGSSSNKQFF
cdr3_nt: TGTGCCAGCAGCAACATAGCGGGGAGCTCCTCCAATAAGCAGTTCTTC
clone_size: -
j_call: TRBJ2-1
d_call: TRBD2
v_call: TRBV5-6